A single sample gave rise to the 30 T cell receptor beta chains below, sequenced in a study of blood T cell repertoires in COVID-19. Only in-frame clones appear in the TCRdb table, and some are missing; sequencing was by immunoSEQ multiplex PCR. The sample lists 200,000 to 300,000 clones, 83% seen once, with around 5.5% in the top ten. The sequencing sample was made of peripheral blood. The receptor source for this set is a human donor in a cohort sampled during active COVID-19.

This rearrangement joins TRBV6-5 to TRBJ2-1; 9 positions agree with TRBD2. This CDR3 comprises 16 residues. Germline CDR1 and CDR2: MNHEY and SVGAGI. V dropped 0 bases and J dropped 8; count of bases not matched to a gene: 8. The DNA for the CDR3 is TGTGCCAGCAGTTACTCCGATCCGGGACTAGCCGATGAGCAGTTCTTC. Protein sequence: CASSYSDPGLADEQFF.

The V and J genes are TRBV18 and TRBJ2-2; 11 bases fit TRBD2. V trimming: 3 bases; J trimming: 3 bases; junction bases outside the gene matches: 0. Germline lookup yields CDR1 KGHSH and CDR2 LQKENI. The CDR3 has 15 residues. CDR3 loop: CASSPGLADTGELFF. The CDR3 DNA sequence: TGTGCCAGCTCACCGGGACTAGCGGACACCGGGGAGCTGTTTTTT.

Concerning this clone itself: Since a far larger clone is one base different, this is likely a read error. J is TRBJ1-5 and V is TRBV30; the D gene is possibly TRBD1 (6 bases). V lost 1 base to trimming and J lost 5 bases, with 21 bases between them. CDR1 and CDR2 (germline): GTSNPN, SVGIG (reference sequence). The CDR3 contains 17 residues. CDR3 residues: CAWSGKGGGNLDQPQHF. CDR3 sequence (DNA): TGTGCCTGGAGTGGCAAGGGGGGGGGCAATCTCGATCAGCCCCAGCATTTT.

V and J are TRBV2 and TRBJ1-5, with TRBD1 matching 9 bases. Germline CDR1 is SNHLY and CDR2 is FYNNEI. Trimming at V came to 2 bases and at J to 2 bases, leaving 7 bases not matched to a gene. The CDR3 spans 17 residues. The chain's CDR3 is CASSEQGDRVGNQPQHF. CDR3 DNA sequence: TGTGCCAGCAGTGAACAGGGGGACAGGGTAGGCAATCAGCCCCAGCATTTT.

This chain uses TRBV5-4 with TRBJ1-2; no clear D gene. V was clipped by 0 bases and J by 0 bases, with 12 bases between them. CDR1 is SGHNT and CDR2 is YYREEE in the germline V gene (reference sequence). There are 16 residues in the CDR3. In DNA, the CDR3 is TGTGCCAGCAGCTTGGAAGGAGGAAGGACTAACTATGGCTACACCTTC. Translated, it gives CASSLEGGRTNYGYTF. The full variable domain, in which reference TRBV5-4 and TRBJ1-2 provide the parts outside the CDR3, is ETGVTQSPTHLIKTRGQQVTLRCSSQSGHNTVSWYQQALGQGPQFIFQYYREEENGRGNFPPRFSGLQFPNYSSELNVNALELDDSALYLCASSLEGGRTNYGYTFGSGTRLTVV.

The rearrangement uses TRBV10-2 and TRBJ1-3; D is unclear. Germline V gene sequence: CDR1 WSHSY, CDR2 SAAADI. This CDR3 has 11 residues. V was shortened by 8 bases and J by 1 base, with 3 bases between the two germline ends. In DNA form, the CDR3 reads TGCGCCAGCTTATCTGGAAACACCATATATTTT. Amino acid sequence: CASLSGNTIYF.

Note on this clone: Additional DNA sequences in this sample encode the identical CDR3. The gene calls are TRBV27 and TRBJ2-7; 7 nucleotides match TRBD1. CDR1 and CDR2 (germline): MNHEY, SMNVEV (reference sequence). The CDR3 loop spans 13 amino acids. V was clipped by 6 bases and J by 5 bases; unmatched bases: 7. The CDR3: CASSLTGDHEQYF. The CDR3 nucleotides read TGTGCCAGCAGCCTAACAGGGGACCACGAGCAGTACTTC.

The chain is built from TRBV2 and TRBJ2-3; D might be TRBD1 (6 bases). CDR1 SNHLY and CDR2 FYNNEI come from the germline V gene. The CDR3 spans 13 residues. Trimming left V 6 bases short and J 4 bases short, with 11 bases between. CDR3 residues: CASRGTGSDTQYF. For the CDR3, the DNA is TGTGCCAGCAGGGGCACAGGGTCAGATACGCAGTATTTT. The whole variable domain, remainder taken from reference TRBV2 and TRBJ2-3, is EPEVTQTPSHQVTQMGQEVILRCVPISNHLYFYWYRQILGQKVEFLVSFYNNEISEKSEIFDDQFSVERPDGSNFTLKIRSTKLEDSAMYFCASRGTGSDTQYFGPGTRLTVL.

This clone has just one count. The gene calls are TRBV13 and TRBJ2-1; D possibly corresponds to TRBD2 (6 bases). The CDR3 loop spans 14 amino acids. V was trimmed by 5 bases and J by 11 bases, leaving 19 bases between them. From germline, CDR1 is PRHDT and CDR2 FYEKMQ (reference sequence). This CDR3 is CASSPDTRDLQQFF. CDR3 in DNA: TGTGCCAGCAGCCCAGACACCCGGGACTTACAGCAGTTCTTC.

As concerns this clone: Different DNA sequences within this sample yield the same CDR3. V is TRBV10-3 and J is TRBJ2-5; 7 positions agree with TRBD2. CDR1 is ENHRY, CDR2 SYGVKD, per germline. This CDR3 has 14 amino acids. V shed 1 base, J shed 3 bases, and the junction held 2 bases outside the gene matches. CDR3 sequence (DNA): TGTGCCATCAGTGAGTTTGGGGGGGAAGAGACCCAGTACTTC. Translation gives CAISEFGGEETQYF.

The CDR3 reads CASSGGTQETQYF. In DNA form, the CDR3 reads TGTGCCAGCTCGGGGGGGACCCAAGAGACCCAGTACTTC. The chain couples TRBV18 to TRBJ2-5, with TRBD2 identical over 7 bases. This CDR3 is built from 13 residues. Germline CDR1 KGHSH, CDR2 LQKENI. The J segment lost 1 base and the V segment lost 6 bases, leaving 2 bases of the junction unmatched.

This clone has only one observation. The chain recombines TRBV19 with TRBJ2-5; 9 nucleotides align to TRBD2. Trimming removed 8 bases from V and 4 bases from J; junction bases left unmatched: 14. CDR3 length: 16 residues. Germline assignment: CDR1 LNHDA and CDR2 SQIVND (reference sequence). CDR3 in amino acids: CASGLATPAVRETQYF. The CDR3 nucleotides are TGTGCCAGTGGACTAGCGACACCTGCCGTAAGAGAGACCCAGTACTTC.

V gene TRBV24-1 combines with J gene TRBJ2-2; 11 bases fit TRBD1. CDR3 length: 18 amino acids. The ends lost 0 bases at V and 1 base at J; junction bases unmatched: 3. Germline CDR1 reads KGHDR; CDR2 reads SFDVKD. The CDR3 protein is CATSDLRTGGLNTGELFF. The CDR3 DNA is TGTGCCACCAGTGATTTGCGGACAGGGGGCCTGAACACCGGGGAGCTGTTTTTT.

V usage is TRBV4-1 and J usage is TRBJ2-3, with 10 positions matching TRBD2. Per the germline V gene, CDR1 is MGHRA and CDR2 is YSYEKL. The V segment lost 1 base and the J segment 4 bases; nucleotides outside the gene matches: 8. CDR3 size: 17 residues. In DNA, the CDR3 is TGCGCCAGCAGCCAAGTATTTCTAGCGGGGGTGGCAGATACGCAGTATTTT. This codes for CASSQVFLAGVADTQYF.

J is TRBJ2-2 and V is TRBV9, with 7 bases that match TRBD1. Trimming removed 2 bases from V and 8 bases from J; junction bases left unmatched: 6. The germline V gene has CDR1 SGDLS and CDR2 YYNGEE. The CDR3 has 14 amino acids. CDR3 amino acids: CASSVGTVRGELFF. CDR3 in DNA: TGTGCCAGCAGCGTTGGGACAGTGAGGGGGGAGCTGTTTTTT.

The chain employs TRBV28 and TRBJ2-2, with D perhaps TRBD2 (5 bases). Germline loops: CDR1 MDHEN, CDR2 SYDVKM. The CDR3 is 16 residues long. The ends were cut back, 3 bases at V and 3 bases at J, with 14 bases in the middle. The CDR3 sequence is CASSFNGMDDTGELFF. The CDR3 DNA reads as TGTGCCAGCAGTTTCAACGGGATGGACGACACCGGGGAGCTGTTTTTT.

V is TRBV5-4 and J is TRBJ1-4; 8 bases map to TRBD1. Unmatched junction bases numbered 7, after V lost 4 bases and J lost 8 bases. Germline CDR1 reads SGHNT; CDR2 reads YYREEE (reference sequence). CDR3 size: 14 residues. CDR3 region: CASSQDRVGEKLFF. CDR3 DNA: TGTGCCAGCAGCCAGGACAGGGTAGGGGAAAAACTGTTTTTT.

This clone was counted only a few times. V and J are TRBV27 and TRBJ1-5; maybe TRBD1 (5 bases). The CDR3 runs to 13 residues. The V and J ends lost 7 bases and 6 bases respectively, with 13 bases between them. The germline V gene encodes CDR1 MNHEY and CDR2 SMNVEV (reference sequence). CDR3 DNA: TGTGCCAGCAAATTCGGGGGTCGTCAGCCCCAGCATTTT. This translates into CASKFGGRQPQHF.

The chain recombines TRBV27 with TRBJ2-6; D is uncertain. Per the germline V gene, CDR1 is MNHEY and CDR2 is SMNVEV (reference sequence). The CDR3 is 15 residues long. With 3 bases removed from V and 2 bases from J, the gap between germline ends came to 8 bases. CDR3: CASSLERAGANVLTF. The CDR3 nucleotides read TGTGCCAGCAGTTTGGAGCGTGCTGGGGCCAACGTCCTGACTTTC.

This clone was observed a single time. V usage is TRBV9 and J usage is TRBJ2-3; possibly TRBD1 for D (5 bases). The V end lost 2 bases, the J end lost 3 bases, and 16 bases lay between the germline ends. Germline loops: CDR1 SGDLS, CDR2 YYNGEE. The CDR3 consists of 16 residues. The CDR3 is CASSVGPGIGTDTQYF. CDR3 DNA: TGTGCCAGCAGCGTTGGACCAGGGATAGGTACAGATACGCAGTATTTT.

The sample holds a few counts of this clone. The chain couples TRBV10-2 to TRBJ2-3; TRBD2 aligns across 11 bases. CDR1 is WSHSY and CDR2 is SAAADI in the germline V gene. The CDR3 runs to 16 residues. V lost 1 base to trimming and J lost 5 bases; unmatched junction nucleotides: 5. The CDR3 spells CASSEYFGLAGDTQYF. For the CDR3, the DNA is TGCGCCAGCAGTGAGTATTTCGGACTAGCGGGAGATACGCAGTATTTT.

V usage is TRBV7-2 and J usage is TRBJ2-7; 8 bases map to TRBD1. CDR3 length equals 15 residues. V lost 1 base, J lost 6 bases, and 8 bases stayed unmatched. From germline, CDR1 is SGHTA and CDR2 FQGNSA. The CDR3 bases are TGTGCCAGCAGCTTAGAAAGTACAGGGGGTTTCGAGCAGTACTTC. Protein product: CASSLESTGGFEQYF. Variable domain in full (rest from reference TRBV7-2 and TRBJ2-7): GAGVSQSPSNKVTEKGKDVELRCDPISGHTALYWYRQSLGQGLEFLIYFQGNSAPDKSGLPSDRFSAERTGGSVSTLTIQRTQQEDSAVYLCASSLESTGGFEQYFGPGTRLTVT.

The chain employs TRBV30 and TRBJ1-6; the match to TRBD1 covers 8 bases. Looked up from germline, CDR1 is GTSNPN and CDR2 is SVGIG (reference sequence). The V segment lost 3 bases and the J segment 9 bases; nucleotides outside the gene matches: 10. This CDR3 has 15 residues. As DNA, the CDR3 is TGTGCCTGGAGGCTCCTTGGACAGGGTCGTTCACCCCTCCACTTT. Protein: CAWRLLGQGRSPLHF.

The chain couples TRBV28 to TRBJ1-4, with D possibly TRBD1 on 6 matching bases. Trimming removed 6 bases at V and 0 bases at J, with 11 bases between. Looked up from germline, CDR1 is MDHEN and CDR2 is SYDVKM. This CDR3 is 15 amino acids long. CDR3 region: CASRQQGATNEKLFF. Here the CDR3 DNA reads TGTGCCAGCAGGCAACAGGGTGCAACTAATGAAAAACTGTTTTTT.

The chain employs TRBV5-4 and TRBJ1-2; D is undetermined. V was cut by 0 bases and J by 4 bases, with 10 bases left in between. The CDR3 totals 14 residues. Germline loops: CDR1 SGHNT, CDR2 YYREEE (reference sequence). CDR3 protein: CASSLARLSYGYTF. CDR3 bases: TGTGCCAGCAGCTTGGCGCGGCTAAGCTATGGCTACACCTTC.

The rearrangement uses TRBV6-5 and TRBJ1-2, with 9 bases aligning to TRBD1. The CDR3 has 14 amino acids. Trimming removed 5 bases from V and 8 bases from J; junction bases left unmatched: 9. The V gene's germline CDR1 is MNHEY and CDR2 SVGAGI. The CDR3 bases are TGTGCCAGCAGTACCCACAGGGGGCTTAAGGGCTACACCTTC. Translated: CASSTHRGLKGYTF.

This clone was seen ten or more times. This chain links TRBV3-1 (or the pseudogene TRBV3-2) with TRBJ2-3; TRBD2 is a possible D gene (6 bases). Germline lookup yields CDR1 LGHDT and CDR2 YNNKEL (reference sequence). The V end was cut by 6 bases, the J end by 4 bases, with 17 bases between. This CDR3 contains 15 residues. The CDR3 DNA reads as TGTGCCAGCAGTCCCGGGGGAAGTCGTGCAGATACGCAGTATTTT. This encodes CASSPGGSRADTQYF.

The V and J genes are TRBV18 and TRBJ2-5; D may be TRBD2 (7 bases). The CDR3 totals 14 residues. Trimming pared 2 bases from V and 3 bases from J, leaving 10 bases between. Germline values: CDR1 KGHSH, CDR2 LQKENI. This CDR3 is CASSPGRGKETQYF. Written as DNA, the CDR3 is TGTGCCAGCTCACCAGGGAGGGGGAAAGAGACCCAGTACTTC.

The rearrangement joins TRBV6-1 to TRBJ1-1; D gene ambiguous. The CDR3 contains 14 residues. The V end was cut by 2 bases, the J end by 1 base, with 8 bases between. Germline V CDR1 and CDR2: MNHNS, SASEGT. Here the CDR3 DNA reads TGTGCCAGCAGTGAATTTCGGGGGAACACTGAAGCTTTCTTT. It is translated as CASSEFRGNTEAFF.

The rearrangement links TRBV3-1 (or the pseudogene TRBV3-2) to TRBJ2-7; 8 bases match TRBD1. V lost 1 base and J lost 7; bases outside the gene matches: 15. Germline V lookup: CDR1 LGHDT, CDR2 YNNKEL (reference sequence). The CDR3 spans 17 residues. Here the CDR3 reads CASSQGSPGQVSWEQYF. Written as DNA, the CDR3 is TGTGCCAGCAGCCAAGGTAGTCCGGGACAGGTTTCGTGGGAGCAGTACTTC.